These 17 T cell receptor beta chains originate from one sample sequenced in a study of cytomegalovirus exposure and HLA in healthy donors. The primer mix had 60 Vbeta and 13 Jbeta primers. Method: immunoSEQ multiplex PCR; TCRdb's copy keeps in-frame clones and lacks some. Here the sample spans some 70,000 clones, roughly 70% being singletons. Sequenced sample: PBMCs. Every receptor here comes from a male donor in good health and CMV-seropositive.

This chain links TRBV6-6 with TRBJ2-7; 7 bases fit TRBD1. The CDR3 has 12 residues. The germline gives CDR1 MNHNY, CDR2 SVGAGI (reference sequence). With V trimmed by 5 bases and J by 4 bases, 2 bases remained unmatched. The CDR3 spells CASSRQGYEQYF. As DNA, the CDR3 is TGTGCCAGCAGTCGACAGGGTTACGAGCAGTACTTC.

CDR3 sequence: CASSLGGTSGGGETQYF. The CDR3 DNA is TGTGCCAGCAGCTTGGGTGGGACTAGCGGTGGCGGCGAGACCCAGTACTTC. This chain uses TRBV5-8 with TRBJ2-5; 11 bases line up with TRBD2. Germline V gene lookup returns CDR1 SGHTS and CDR2 YDEGEE. The CDR3 is made up of 17 amino acids. V dropped 0 bases and J dropped 5; count of bases not matched to a gene: 9.

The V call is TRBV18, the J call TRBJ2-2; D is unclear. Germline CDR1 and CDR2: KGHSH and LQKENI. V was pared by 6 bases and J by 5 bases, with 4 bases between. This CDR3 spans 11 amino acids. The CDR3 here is CASSLTGELFF. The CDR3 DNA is TGTGCCAGCTCCCTAACCGGGGAGCTGTTTTTT.

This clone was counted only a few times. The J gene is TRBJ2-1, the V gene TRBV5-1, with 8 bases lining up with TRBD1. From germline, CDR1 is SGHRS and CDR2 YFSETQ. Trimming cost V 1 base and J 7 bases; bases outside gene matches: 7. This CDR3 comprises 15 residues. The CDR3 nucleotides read TGCGCCAGCAGCTTGTCTGGACAGGGCTCAAATGAGCAGTTCTTC. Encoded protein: CASSLSGQGSNEQFF. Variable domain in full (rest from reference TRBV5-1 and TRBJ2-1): KAGVTQTPRYLIKTRGQQVTLSCSPISGHRSVSWYQQTPGQGLQFLFEYFSETQRNKGNFPGRFSGRQFSNSRSEMNVSTLELGDSALYLCASSLSGQGSNEQFFGPGTRLTVL.

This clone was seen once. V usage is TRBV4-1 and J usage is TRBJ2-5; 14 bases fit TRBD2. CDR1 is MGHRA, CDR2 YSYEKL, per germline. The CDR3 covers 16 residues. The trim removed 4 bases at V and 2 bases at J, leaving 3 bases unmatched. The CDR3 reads CASSPGLAGGQETQYF. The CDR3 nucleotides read TGCGCCAGCAGCCCAGGACTAGCGGGAGGTCAAGAGACCCAGTACTTC.

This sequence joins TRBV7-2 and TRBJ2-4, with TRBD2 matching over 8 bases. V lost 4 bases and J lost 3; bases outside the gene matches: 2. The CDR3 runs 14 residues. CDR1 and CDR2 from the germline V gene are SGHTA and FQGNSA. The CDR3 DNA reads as TGTGCCAGCAGCTCCCGGGGGGGCAAAAACATTCAGTACTTC. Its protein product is CASSSRGGKNIQYF. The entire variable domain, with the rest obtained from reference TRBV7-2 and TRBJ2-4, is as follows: GAGVSQSPSNKVTEKGKDVELRCDPISGHTALYWYRQSLGQGLEFLIYFQGNSAPDKSGLPSDRFSAERTGGSVSTLTIQRTQQEDSAVYLCASSSRGGKNIQYFGAGTRLSVL.

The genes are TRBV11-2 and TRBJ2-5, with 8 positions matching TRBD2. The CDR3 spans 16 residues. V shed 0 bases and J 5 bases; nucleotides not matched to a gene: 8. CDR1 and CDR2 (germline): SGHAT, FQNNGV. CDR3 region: CASSLEASGLWETQYF. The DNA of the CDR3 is TGTGCCAGCAGCTTAGAGGCTAGCGGGCTGTGGGAGACCCAGTACTTC.

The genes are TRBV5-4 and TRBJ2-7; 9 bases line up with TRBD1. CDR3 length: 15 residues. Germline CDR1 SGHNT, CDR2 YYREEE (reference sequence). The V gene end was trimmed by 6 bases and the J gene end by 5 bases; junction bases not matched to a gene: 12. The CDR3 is CASNSGTGRWNEQYF. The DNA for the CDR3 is TGTGCCAGCAATTCCGGGACAGGGCGTTGGAACGAGCAGTACTTC. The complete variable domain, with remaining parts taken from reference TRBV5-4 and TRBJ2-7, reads ETGVTQSPTHLIKTRGQQVTLRCSSQSGHNTVSWYQQALGQGPQFIFQYYREEENGRGNFPPRFSGLQFPNYSSELNVNALELDDSALYLCASNSGTGRWNEQYFGPGTRLTVT.

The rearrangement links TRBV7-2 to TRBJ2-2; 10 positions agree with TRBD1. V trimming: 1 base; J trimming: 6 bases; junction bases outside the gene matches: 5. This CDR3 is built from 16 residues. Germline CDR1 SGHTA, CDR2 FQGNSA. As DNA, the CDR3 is TGTGCCAGCAGCTTAGGGGGACAGGGGACCGCCGGGGAGCTGTTTTTT. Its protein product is CASSLGGQGTAGELFF.

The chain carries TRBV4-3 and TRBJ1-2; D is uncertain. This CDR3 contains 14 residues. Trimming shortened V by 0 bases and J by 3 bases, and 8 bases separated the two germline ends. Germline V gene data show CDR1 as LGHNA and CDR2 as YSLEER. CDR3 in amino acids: CASSQDPEDYGYTF. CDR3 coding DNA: TGCGCCAGCAGCCAAGACCCCGAGGACTATGGCTACACCTTC.

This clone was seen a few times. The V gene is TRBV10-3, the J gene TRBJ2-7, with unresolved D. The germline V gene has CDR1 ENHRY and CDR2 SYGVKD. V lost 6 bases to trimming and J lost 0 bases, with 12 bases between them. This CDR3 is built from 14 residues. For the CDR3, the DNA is TGTGCCATCAGGCCGGGTCGGAGCTCCTACGAGCAGTACTTC. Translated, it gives CAIRPGRSSYEQYF.

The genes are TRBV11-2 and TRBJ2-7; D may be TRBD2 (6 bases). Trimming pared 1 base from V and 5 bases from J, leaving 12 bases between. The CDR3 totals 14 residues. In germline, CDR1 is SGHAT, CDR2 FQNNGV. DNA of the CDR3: TGTGCCAGCAGCTTAGGGGTACTAGCTCACGAGCAGTACTTC. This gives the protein CASSLGVLAHEQYF.

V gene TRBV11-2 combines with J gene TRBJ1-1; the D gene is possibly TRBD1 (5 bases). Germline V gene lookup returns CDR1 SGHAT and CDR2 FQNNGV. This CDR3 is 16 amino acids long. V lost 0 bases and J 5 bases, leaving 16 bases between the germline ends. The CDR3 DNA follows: TGTGCCAGCAGCTTAGAGTTCGGCCGACAGAAAACTGAAGCTTTCTTT. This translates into CASSLEFGRQKTEAFF.

The CDR3 bases are TGTGCCAGTGCTACGAGGGACTCCTACGAGCAGTACTTC. Protein: CASATRDSYEQYF. The rearrangement uses TRBV19 and TRBJ2-7; possibly TRBD2 for D (5 bases). The V and J ends lost 8 bases and 0 bases respectively, with 11 bases between them. Looked up from germline, CDR1 is LNHDA and CDR2 is SQIVND (reference sequence). This CDR3 contains 13 residues. Drawing the rest from reference TRBV19 and TRBJ2-7, the complete variable domain is DGGITQSPKYLFRKEGQNVTLSCEQNLNHDAMYWYRQDPGQGLRLIYYSQIVNDFQKGDIAEGYSVSREKKESFPLTVTSAQKNPTAFYLCASATRDSYEQYFGPGTRLTVT.

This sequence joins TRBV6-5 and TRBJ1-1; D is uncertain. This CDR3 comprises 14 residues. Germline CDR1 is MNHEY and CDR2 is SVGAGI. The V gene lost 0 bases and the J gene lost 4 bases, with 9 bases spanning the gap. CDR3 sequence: CASSYSPGSTEAFF. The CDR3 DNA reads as TGTGCCAGCAGTTACTCTCCGGGAAGCACTGAAGCTTTCTTT.

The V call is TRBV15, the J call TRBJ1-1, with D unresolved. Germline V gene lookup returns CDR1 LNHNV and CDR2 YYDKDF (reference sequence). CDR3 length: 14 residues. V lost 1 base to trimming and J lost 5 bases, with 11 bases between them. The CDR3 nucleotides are TGTGCCACCAGCAGAGTGATAAGCCCGACTGAAGCTTTCTTT. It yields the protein CATSRVISPTEAFF.

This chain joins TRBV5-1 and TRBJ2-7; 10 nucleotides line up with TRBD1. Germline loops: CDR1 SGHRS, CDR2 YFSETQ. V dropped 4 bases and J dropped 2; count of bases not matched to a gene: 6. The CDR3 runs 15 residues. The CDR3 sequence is CASSPRDRGTYEQYF. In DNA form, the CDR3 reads TGCGCCAGCAGCCCCCGGGACAGGGGTACCTACGAGCAGTACTTC.